The T cell receptor (beta chain) described here comes from a study of cytomegalovirus exposure and HLA in healthy donors. This clone was found a few times. Primers for the PCR totalled 60 Vbeta and 13 Jbeta. The repertoire was sequenced with immunoSEQ multiplex PCR; TCRdb's copy has only in-frame clones and lacks some. The sample includes approximately 110,000 clones, approximately 70% seen only once; the top ten take roughly a tenth. Everyone who donated was a healthy bone marrow donor. The source is a man aged 40-49 years in good health and CMV-seropositive. The sequencing input was PBMCs.

The CDR3 DNA follows: TGCGCCAGCAGCTTGGTTCCAGGGGGCGGGCAGACCCAGTACTTC. This codes for CASSLVPGGGQTQYF. This sequence joins TRBV5-1 and TRBJ2-5, with 8 bases matching TRBD1. The CDR3 has 15 amino acids. V was pared by 0 bases and J by 6 bases, with 7 bases of the junction left unmatched. Per the germline V gene, CDR1 is SGHRS and CDR2 is YFSETQ.